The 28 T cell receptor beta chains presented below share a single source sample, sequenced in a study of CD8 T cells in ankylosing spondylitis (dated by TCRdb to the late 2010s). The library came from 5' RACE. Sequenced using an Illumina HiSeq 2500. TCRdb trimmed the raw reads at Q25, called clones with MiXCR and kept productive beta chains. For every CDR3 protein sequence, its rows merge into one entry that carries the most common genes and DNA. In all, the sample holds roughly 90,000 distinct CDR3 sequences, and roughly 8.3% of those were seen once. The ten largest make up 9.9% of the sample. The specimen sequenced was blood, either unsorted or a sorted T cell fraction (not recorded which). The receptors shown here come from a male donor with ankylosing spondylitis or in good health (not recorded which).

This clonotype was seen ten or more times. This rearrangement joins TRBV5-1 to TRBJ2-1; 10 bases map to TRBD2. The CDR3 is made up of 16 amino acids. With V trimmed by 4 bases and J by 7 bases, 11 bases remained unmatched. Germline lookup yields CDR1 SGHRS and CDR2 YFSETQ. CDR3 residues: CASSLPASSGSNEQFF. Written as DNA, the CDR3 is TGCGCCAGCAGCCTACCGGCCTCTAGCGGGAGTAATGAGCAGTTCTTC.

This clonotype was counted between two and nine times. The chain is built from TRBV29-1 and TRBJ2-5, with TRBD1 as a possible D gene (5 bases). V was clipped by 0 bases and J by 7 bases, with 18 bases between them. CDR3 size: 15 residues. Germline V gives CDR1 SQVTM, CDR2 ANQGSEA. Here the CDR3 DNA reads TGCAGCGTTGAAGATCACGGCTACACAAGGGGGACCCAGTACTTC. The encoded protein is CSVEDHGYTRGTQYF.

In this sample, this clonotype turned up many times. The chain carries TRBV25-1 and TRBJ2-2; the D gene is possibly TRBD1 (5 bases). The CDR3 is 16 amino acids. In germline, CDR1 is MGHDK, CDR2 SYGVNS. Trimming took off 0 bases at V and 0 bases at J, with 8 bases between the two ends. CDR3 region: CASSEYTGANTGELFF. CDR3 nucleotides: TGTGCCAGCAGTGAATATACAGGAGCGAACACCGGGGAGCTGTTTTTT.

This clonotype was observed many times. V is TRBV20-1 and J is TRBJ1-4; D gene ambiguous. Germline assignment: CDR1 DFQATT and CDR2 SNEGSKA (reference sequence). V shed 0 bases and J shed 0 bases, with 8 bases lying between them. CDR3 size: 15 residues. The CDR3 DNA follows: TGCAGTGCTAGAGATCGGATAACAACTAATGAAAAACTGTTTTTT. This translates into CSARDRITTNEKLFF.

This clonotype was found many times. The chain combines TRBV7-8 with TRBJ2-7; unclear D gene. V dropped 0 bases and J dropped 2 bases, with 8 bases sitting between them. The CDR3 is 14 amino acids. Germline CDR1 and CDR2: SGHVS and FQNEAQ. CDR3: CASSLADGAYEQYF. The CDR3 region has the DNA TGTGCCAGCAGCTTAGCCGACGGAGCCTACGAGCAGTACTTC.

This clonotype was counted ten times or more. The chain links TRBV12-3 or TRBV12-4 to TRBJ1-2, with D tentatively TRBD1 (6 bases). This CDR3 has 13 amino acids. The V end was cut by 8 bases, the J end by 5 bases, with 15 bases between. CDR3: CASGPEGEYGYTF. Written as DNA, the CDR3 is TGTGCCAGCGGGCCCGAGGGGGAGTATGGCTACACCTTC.

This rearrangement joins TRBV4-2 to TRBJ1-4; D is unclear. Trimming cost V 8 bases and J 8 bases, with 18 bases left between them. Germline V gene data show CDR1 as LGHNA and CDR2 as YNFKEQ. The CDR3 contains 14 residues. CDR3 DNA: TGTGCCAGCGGCTCCGGGCTCCTCGGGGAAAAACTGTTTTTT. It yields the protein CASGSGLLGEKLFF.

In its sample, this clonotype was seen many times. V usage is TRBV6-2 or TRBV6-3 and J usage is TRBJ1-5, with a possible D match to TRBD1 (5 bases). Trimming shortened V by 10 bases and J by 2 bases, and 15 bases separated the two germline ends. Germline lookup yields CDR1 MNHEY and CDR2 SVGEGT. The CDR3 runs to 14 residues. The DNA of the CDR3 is TGTGCCACTCTAAGGGGTGTGGGCAATCAGCCCCAGCATTTT. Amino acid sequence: CATLRGVGNQPQHF.

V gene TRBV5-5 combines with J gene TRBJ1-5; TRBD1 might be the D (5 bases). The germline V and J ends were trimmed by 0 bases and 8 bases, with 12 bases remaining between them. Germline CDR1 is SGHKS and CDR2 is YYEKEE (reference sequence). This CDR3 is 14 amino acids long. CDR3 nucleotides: TGTGCCAGCAGCTTGGAGGCGGGGCCCGAGCCCCAGCATTTT. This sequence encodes CASSLEAGPEPQHF.

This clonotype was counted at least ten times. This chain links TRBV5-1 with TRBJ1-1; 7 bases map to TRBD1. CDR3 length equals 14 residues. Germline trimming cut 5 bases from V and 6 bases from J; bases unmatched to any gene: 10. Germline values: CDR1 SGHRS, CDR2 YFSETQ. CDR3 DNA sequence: TGCGCCAGCAGTCGTAGGGGGCGCGACTCTGAAGCTTTCTTT. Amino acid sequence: CASSRRGRDSEAFF.

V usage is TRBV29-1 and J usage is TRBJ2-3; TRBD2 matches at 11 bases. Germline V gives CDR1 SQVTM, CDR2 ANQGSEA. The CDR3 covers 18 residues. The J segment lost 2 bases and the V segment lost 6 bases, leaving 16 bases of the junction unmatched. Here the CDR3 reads CSVTLLLATSGTTDTQYF. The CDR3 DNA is TGCAGCGTGACCCTACTCCTCGCGACTAGCGGGACCACAGATACGCAGTATTTT.

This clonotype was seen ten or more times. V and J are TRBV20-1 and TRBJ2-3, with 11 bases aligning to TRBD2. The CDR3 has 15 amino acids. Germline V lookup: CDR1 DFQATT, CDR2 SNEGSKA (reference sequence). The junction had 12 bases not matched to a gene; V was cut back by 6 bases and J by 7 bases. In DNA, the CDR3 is TGCAGTGCCGCGCATACTAGCGGGAGTTGGTATACGCAGTATTTT. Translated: CSAAHTSGSWYTQYF.

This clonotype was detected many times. Written as DNA, the CDR3 is TGTGCCAGCAGCGCGAGACTAGCGGGAGGTACTTATGAGCAGTTCTTC. Protein product: CASSARLAGGTYEQFF. The genes are TRBV7-8 and TRBJ2-1; 13 positions agree with TRBD2. With V trimmed by 5 bases and J by 8 bases, 9 bases remained unmatched. The CDR3 runs 16 residues. Per germline, CDR1 SGHVS and CDR2 FQNEAQ.

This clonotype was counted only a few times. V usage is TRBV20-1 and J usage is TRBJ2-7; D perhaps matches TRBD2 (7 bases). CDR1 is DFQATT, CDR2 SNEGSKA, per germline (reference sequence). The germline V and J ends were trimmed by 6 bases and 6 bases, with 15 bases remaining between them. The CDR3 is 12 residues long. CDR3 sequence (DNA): TGCAGTGCCACGAGGGGGGGGGTCGAGCAGTACTTC. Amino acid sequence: CSATRGGVEQYF.

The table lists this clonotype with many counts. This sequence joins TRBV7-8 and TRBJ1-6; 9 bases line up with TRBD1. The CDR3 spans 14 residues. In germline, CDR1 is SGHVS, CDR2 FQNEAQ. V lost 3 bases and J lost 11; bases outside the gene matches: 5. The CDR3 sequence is CASSLDRGRPPLHF. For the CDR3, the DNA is TGTGCCAGCAGCTTGGACAGGGGACGTCCACCCCTCCACTTT.

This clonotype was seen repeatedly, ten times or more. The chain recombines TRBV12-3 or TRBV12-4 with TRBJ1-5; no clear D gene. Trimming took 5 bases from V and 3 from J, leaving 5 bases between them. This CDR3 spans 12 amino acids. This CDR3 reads CASSLDNQPQHF. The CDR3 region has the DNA TGTGCCAGCAGTCTAGACAATCAGCCCCAGCATTTT.

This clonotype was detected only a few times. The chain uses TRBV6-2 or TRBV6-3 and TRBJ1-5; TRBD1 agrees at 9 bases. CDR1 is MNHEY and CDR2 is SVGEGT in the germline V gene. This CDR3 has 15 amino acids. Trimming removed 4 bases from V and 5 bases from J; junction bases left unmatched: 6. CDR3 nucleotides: TGTGCCAGCAGTTGGGGCGGGACAGGGTATCAGCCCCAGCATTTT. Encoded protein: CASSWGGTGYQPQHF.

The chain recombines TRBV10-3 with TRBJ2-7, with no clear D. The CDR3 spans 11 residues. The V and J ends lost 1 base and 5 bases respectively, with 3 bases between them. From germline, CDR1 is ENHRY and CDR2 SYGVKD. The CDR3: CAISEYHEQYF. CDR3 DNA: TGTGCCATCAGTGAGTACCACGAGCAGTACTTC.

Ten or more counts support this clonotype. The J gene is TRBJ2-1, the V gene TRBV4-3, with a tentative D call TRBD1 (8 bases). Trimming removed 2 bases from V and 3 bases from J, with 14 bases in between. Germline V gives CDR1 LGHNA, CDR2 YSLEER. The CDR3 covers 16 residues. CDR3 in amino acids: CASSQTGGGRYNEQFF. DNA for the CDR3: TGCGCCAGCAGCCAAACAGGGGGGGGCCGCTACAATGAGCAGTTCTTC.

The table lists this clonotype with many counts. The CDR3 nucleotides read TGCGCCAGCGGAGAACAGGGGGCGCAAACCGGGGAGCTGTTTTTT. Translation: CASGEQGAQTGELFF. The chain recombines TRBV5-1 with TRBJ2-2; 9 bases map to TRBD1. The CDR3 consists of 15 residues. The V gene's germline CDR1 is SGHRS and CDR2 YFSETQ. V trimming: 7 bases; J trimming: 5 bases; junction bases outside the gene matches: 9.

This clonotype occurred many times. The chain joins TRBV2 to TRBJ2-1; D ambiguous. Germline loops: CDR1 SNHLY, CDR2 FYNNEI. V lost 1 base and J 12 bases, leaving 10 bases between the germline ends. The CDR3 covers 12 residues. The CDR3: CASSEVPRLQFF. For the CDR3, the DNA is TGTGCCAGCAGTGAAGTACCGAGGTTGCAGTTCTTC.

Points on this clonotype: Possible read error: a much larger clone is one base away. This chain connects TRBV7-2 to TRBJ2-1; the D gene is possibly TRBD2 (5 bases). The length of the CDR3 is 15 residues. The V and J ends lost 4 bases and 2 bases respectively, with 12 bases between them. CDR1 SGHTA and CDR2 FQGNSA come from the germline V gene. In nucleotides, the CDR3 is TGTACCAGCAGCTCCCTCCGGGGTACCTACAATGAGCAGTTCTTC. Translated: CTSSSLRGTYNEQFF. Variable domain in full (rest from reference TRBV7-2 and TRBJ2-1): GAGVSQSPSNKVTEKGKDVELRCDPISGHTALYWYRQSLGQGLEFLIYFQGNSAPDKSGLPSDRFSAERTGGSVSTLTIQRTQQEDSAVYLCTSSSLRGTYNEQFFGPGTRLTVL.

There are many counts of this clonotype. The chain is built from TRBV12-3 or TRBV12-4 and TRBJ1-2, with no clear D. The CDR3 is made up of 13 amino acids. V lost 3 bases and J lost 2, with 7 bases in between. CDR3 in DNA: TGTGCCAGCAGTTTCGCAGACAACTATGGCTACACCTTC. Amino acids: CASSFADNYGYTF.

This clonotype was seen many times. The CDR3 sequence: CASAQGLASRGMVEQYF. CDR3 sequence (DNA): TGCGCCAGTGCCCAAGGACTAGCTAGCAGAGGGATGGTCGAGCAGTACTTC. The V and J genes are TRBV10-2 and TRBJ2-7; 8 nucleotides match TRBD2. The CDR3 spans 17 residues. Per the germline V gene, CDR1 is WSHSY and CDR2 is SAAADI. J lost 6 bases, V lost 9 bases, and 22 bases had no gene match.

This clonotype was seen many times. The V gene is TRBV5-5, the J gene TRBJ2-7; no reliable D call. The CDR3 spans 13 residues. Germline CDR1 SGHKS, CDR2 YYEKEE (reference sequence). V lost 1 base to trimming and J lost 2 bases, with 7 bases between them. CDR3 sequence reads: CASSLSAAYEQYF. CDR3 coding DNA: TGTGCCAGCAGCTTGTCGGCGGCCTACGAGCAGTACTTC.

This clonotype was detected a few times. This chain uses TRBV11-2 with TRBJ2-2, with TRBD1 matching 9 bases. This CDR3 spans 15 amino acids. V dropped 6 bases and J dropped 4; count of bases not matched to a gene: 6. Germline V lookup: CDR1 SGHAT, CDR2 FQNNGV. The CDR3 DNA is TGTGCCAGCAGTCCCGGGACAGGGTCCACCGGGGAGCTGTTTTTT. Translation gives CASSPGTGSTGELFF.

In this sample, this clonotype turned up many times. The CDR3 DNA follows: TGCGCCAGCAGCCAAGATCAGTACAGCTTGAACACTGAAGCTTTCTTT. Protein product: CASSQDQYSLNTEAFF. This chain uses TRBV4-3 with TRBJ1-1; D gene uncertain. This CDR3 has 16 residues. CDR1 and CDR2 (germline): LGHNA, YSLEER. V lost 0 bases to trimming and J lost 0 bases, with 11 bases between them.

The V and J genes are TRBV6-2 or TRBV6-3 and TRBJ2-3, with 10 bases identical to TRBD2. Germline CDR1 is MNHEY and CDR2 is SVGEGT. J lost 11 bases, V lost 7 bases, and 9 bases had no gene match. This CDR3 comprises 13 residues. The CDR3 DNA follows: TGTGCCAGCATTACTAGCGGGGCCCTTAGGCAGTATTTT. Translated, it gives CASITSGALRQYF.